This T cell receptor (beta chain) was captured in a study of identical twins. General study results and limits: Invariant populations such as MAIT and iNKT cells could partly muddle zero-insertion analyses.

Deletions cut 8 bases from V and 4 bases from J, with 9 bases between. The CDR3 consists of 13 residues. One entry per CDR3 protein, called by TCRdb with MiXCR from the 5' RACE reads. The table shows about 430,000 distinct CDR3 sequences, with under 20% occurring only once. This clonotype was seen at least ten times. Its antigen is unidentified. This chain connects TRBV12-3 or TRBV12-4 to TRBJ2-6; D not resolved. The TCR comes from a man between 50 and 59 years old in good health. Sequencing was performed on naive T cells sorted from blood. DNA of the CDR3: TGTGCCAGCGGCCCGTCCGGGGCCAACGTCCTGACTTTC. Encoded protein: CASGPSGANVLTF.